Detailed here is one T cell receptor (beta chain). Clones were sequenced by immunoSEQ multiplex PCR, and TCRdb holds only the in-frame ones, with some missing. Seen here are 2 million to 3 million clones, approximately 93% observed once, and the top ten hold 0.35% to 0.45%. This sample is part of a study of shared clonotypes between healthy human individuals. The study drew its donors from healthy HIV-negative adults without recent acute infections or vaccinations. All participating donors were Caucasian adults from Nashville, Tennessee. Deletions cut 2 bases from V and 4 bases from J, with 12 bases between. Germline-derived CDR1 and CDR2 are GTSNPN and SVGIG (reference sequence). This CDR3 has 13 amino acids.

This clonotype was sampled from a man younger than 35 in good health. Some clones in this sample may be carry-over from other donors' samples. Sequencing was done on a sample of naive CD4+ T cells from PBMCs. The subset is: CD45RA+ positively selected. The chain uses TRBV30 and TRBJ2-7; D not resolved. The CDR3 loop is CAWSLTPRYEQYF. CDR3 sequence (DNA): TGTGCCTGGAGTCTCACCCCCCGGTACGAGCAGTACTTC.